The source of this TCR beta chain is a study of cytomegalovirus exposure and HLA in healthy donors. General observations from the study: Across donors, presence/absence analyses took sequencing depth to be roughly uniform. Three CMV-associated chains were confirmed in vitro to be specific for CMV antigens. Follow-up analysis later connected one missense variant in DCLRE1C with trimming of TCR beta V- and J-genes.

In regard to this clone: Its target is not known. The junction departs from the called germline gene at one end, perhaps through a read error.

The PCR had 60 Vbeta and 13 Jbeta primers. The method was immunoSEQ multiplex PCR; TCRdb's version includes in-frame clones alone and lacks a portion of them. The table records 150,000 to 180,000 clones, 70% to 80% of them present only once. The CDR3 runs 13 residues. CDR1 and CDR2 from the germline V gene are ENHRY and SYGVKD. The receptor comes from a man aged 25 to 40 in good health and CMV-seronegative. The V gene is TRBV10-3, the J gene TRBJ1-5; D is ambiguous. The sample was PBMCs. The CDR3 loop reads CASGREPNQPQNF. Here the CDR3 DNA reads TGTGCCAGCGGGAGGGAGCCCAATCAGCCCCAGAATTTT.